Presented here are 11 T cell receptor beta chains from one specimen sequenced in a study of PD-L1 blockade in urothelial cancer. Time point: pretreatment peripheral blood. Only in-frame clones appear in the TCRdb table, and some are missing; sequencing was by immunoSEQ multiplex PCR. The top ten clones hold 2% to 2.5% of a sample with more than 90,000 clones, around 90% of them seen once. The sequences come from PBMCs, collected around atezolizumab (anti-PD-L1) treatment. The source is a man aged 55 to 69 with urothelial cancer.

V is TRBV4-2 and J is TRBJ2-1, with a weak D call TRBD1 (6 bases). The CDR3 contains 15 residues. V was shortened by 5 bases and J by 5 bases, with 16 bases between the two germline ends. Looked up from germline, CDR1 is LGHNA and CDR2 is YNFKEQ. The CDR3 DNA follows: TGTGCCAGCAGCTTCCGGGACAATACAAACAATGAGCAGTTCTTC. It encodes CASSFRDNTNNEQFF.

The chain couples TRBV4-2 to TRBJ2-5, with TRBD2 matching 7 bases. Germline V lookup: CDR1 LGHNA, CDR2 YNFKEQ. The CDR3 runs 16 residues. V was pared by 2 bases and J by 4 bases, with 10 bases of the junction left unmatched. CDR3 residues: CASSQRGTSDSETQYF. CDR3 sequence (DNA): TGTGCCAGCAGCCAAAGGGGTACTAGCGATTCAGAGACCCAGTACTTC.

This clone was counted once. V and J are TRBV9 and TRBJ1-4; 7 bases line up with TRBD1. This CDR3 has 16 amino acids. Germline assignment: CDR1 SGDLS and CDR2 YYNGEE. J gave up 3 bases and V 3 bases, and 8 bases lay outside the gene matches. The CDR3 nucleotides read TGTGCCAGCAGCGGAGGATACAGGGGTTCTAATGAAAAACTGTTTTTT. Protein: CASSGGYRGSNEKLFF.

This chain uses TRBV11-2 with TRBJ1-1, with 7 bases lining up with TRBD1. V was pared by 6 bases and J by 2 bases, with 3 bases of the junction left unmatched. CDR1 is SGHAT, CDR2 FQNNGV, per germline. This CDR3 contains 13 residues. As DNA, the CDR3 is TGTGCCAGCAGGGGGACAGTTAACACTGAAGCTTTCTTT. As protein: CASRGTVNTEAFF. Combining the CDR3 with reference TRBV11-2 and TRBJ1-1 gives the whole variable domain EAGVAQSPRYKIIEKRQSVAFWCNPISGHATLYWYQQILGQGPKLLIQFQNNGVVDDSQLPKDRFSAERLKGVDSTLKIQPAKLEDSAVYLCASRGTVNTEAFFGQGTRLTVV.

The gene calls are TRBV19 and TRBJ2-2; 10 bases fit TRBD2. From germline, CDR1 is LNHDA and CDR2 SQIVND (reference sequence). V gave up 5 bases and J gave up 3 bases; unmatched junction bases: 3. The CDR3 length is 15 residues. The CDR3 DNA is TGTGCCAGTAGTCCCCTAGCGGGGGACACCGGGGAGCTGTTTTTT. Translation: CASSPLAGDTGELFF. Full variable domain (missing parts from reference TRBV19 and TRBJ2-2): DGGITQSPKYLFRKEGQNVTLSCEQNLNHDAMYWYRQDPGQGLRLIYYSQIVNDFQKGDIAEGYSVSREKKESFPLTVTSAQKNPTAFYLCASSPLAGDTGELFFGEGSRLTVL.

The J gene is TRBJ1-5, the V gene TRBV27, with a tentative D call TRBD1 (5 bases). With 6 bases removed from V and 2 bases from J, the gap between germline ends came to 26 bases. Germline CDR1 is MNHEY and CDR2 is SMNVEV (reference sequence). CDR3 length: 19 amino acids. The CDR3 sequence is CASSLAPGWGGKGNQPQHF. The DNA for the CDR3 is TGTGCCAGCAGCTTAGCCCCGGGGTGGGGGGGAAAGGGCAATCAGCCCCAGCATTTT.

This clone occurred a few times. The chain is built from TRBV7-2 and TRBJ2-7; 13 bases map to TRBD2. Germline lookup yields CDR1 SGHTA and CDR2 FQGNSA. The CDR3 sequence is 14 residues long. The J segment lost 8 bases and the V segment lost 8 bases, leaving 9 bases of the junction unmatched. CDR3 DNA: TGTGCCAGCGTCGCGACTAGCGGGGGGCGGAAGCAGTACTTC. Protein: CASVATSGGRKQYF.

The chain combines TRBV11-2 with TRBJ2-7; 14 bases align to TRBD2. CDR3 length equals 16 residues. V was pared by 8 bases and J by 4 bases, with 10 bases of the junction left unmatched. Germline assignment: CDR1 SGHAT and CDR2 FQNNGV. The CDR3 coding sequence is TGTGCCAGCTTACGACTAGCGGGAGGGCCCGAATACGAGCAGTACTTC. It encodes CASLRLAGGPEYEQYF.

This clone was detected a few times. This CDR3 is CASSLRRGEKAFF. CDR3 coding DNA: TGTGCCAGCAGCTTGCGCAGGGGCGAGAAAGCTTTCTTT. This chain uses TRBV5-8 with TRBJ1-1; TRBD1 might be the D (6 bases). The germline gives CDR1 SGHTS, CDR2 YDEGEE. The CDR3 runs 13 residues. The V end was cut by 1 base, the J end by 9 bases, with 13 bases between. The full variable domain, in which reference TRBV5-8 and TRBJ1-1 provide the parts outside the CDR3, is EAGVTQSPTHLIKTRGQQATLRCSPISGHTSVYWYQQALGLGLQFLLWYDEGEERNRGNFPPRFSGRQFPNYSSELNVNALELEDSALYLCASSLRRGEKAFFGQGTRLTVV.

The rearrangement uses TRBV9 and TRBJ2-3; a possible D gene is TRBD2 (6 bases). Germline loops: CDR1 SGDLS, CDR2 YYNGEE. The CDR3 is 17 amino acids. The V gene lost 5 bases and the J gene lost 0 bases, with 19 bases spanning the gap. The CDR3: CASSDPGLETSTDTQYF. The DNA for the CDR3 is TGTGCCAGCAGTGATCCGGGACTCGAGACTAGCACAGATACGCAGTATTTT.

The V call is TRBV5-8, the J call TRBJ1-3; D is unclear. The CDR3 consists of 17 residues. Germline V gene lookup returns CDR1 SGHTS and CDR2 YDEGEE. The germline V and J ends were trimmed by 2 bases and 3 bases, with 18 bases remaining between them. This CDR3 reads CASSFVPGDEVGNTIYF. The CDR3 DNA sequence: TGTGCCAGCAGCTTCGTGCCCGGGGATGAAGTTGGAAACACCATATATTTT.